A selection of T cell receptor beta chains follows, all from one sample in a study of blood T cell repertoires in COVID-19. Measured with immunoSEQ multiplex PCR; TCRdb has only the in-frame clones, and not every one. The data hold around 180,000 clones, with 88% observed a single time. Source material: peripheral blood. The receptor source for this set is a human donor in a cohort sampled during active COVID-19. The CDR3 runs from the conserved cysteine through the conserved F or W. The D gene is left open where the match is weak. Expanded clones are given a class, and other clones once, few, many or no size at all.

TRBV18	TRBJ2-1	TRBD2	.	TGTGCCAGCTCACCAGTGGGACTAGCGGGATATGGTGAGCAGTTCTTC	CASSPVGLAGYGEQFF
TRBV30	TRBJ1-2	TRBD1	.	TGTGCCTGGTTGGGACAGGGGGCAGGGGGCTACACCTTC	CAWLGQGAGGYTF
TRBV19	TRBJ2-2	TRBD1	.	TGTGCCAGTAGGAGACAGGGTGGCACCGGGGAGCTGTTTTTT	CASRRQGGTGELFF
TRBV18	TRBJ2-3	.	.	TGTGCCAGCTCACCAGGACTAAACACAGATACGCAGTATTTT	CASSPGLNTDTQYF
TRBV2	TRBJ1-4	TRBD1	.	TGTGCCAGCAGTGGACAGGGCGTCACTAATGAAAAACTGTTTTTT	CASSGQGVTNEKLFF
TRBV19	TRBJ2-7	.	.	TGTGCCAGTAAACTTCAGGGGCAAGGGGGGGCCTACGAGCAGTACTTC	CASKLQGQGGAYEQYF
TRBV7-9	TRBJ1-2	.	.	TGTGCCAGCAGCTTAGGCGGTGGGAACTATGGCTACACCTTC	CASSLGGGNYGYTF
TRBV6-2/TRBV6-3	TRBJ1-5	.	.	TGTGCCAGCAGTTACGTCTGGGGGCTAGGCAATCAGCCCCAGCATTTT	CASSYVWGLGNQPQHF
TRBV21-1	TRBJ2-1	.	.	TGTGCCAGCAGCAAAAATTTAGCCGCGGGACTAGCGGGAGCCGCTTACAATGAGCAGTTCTTC	CASSKNLAAGLAGAAYNEQFF
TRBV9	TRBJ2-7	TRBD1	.	TGTGCCAGCAGCGTAGAAATGACAGGGAACTACGAGCAGTACTTC	CASSVEMTGNYEQYF
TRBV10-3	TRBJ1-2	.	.	TGTGCCATCAGTGAGTCTGTAGCTAACTATGGCTACACCTTC	CAISESVANYGYTF
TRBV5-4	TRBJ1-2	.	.	TGTGCCACCACTGGGGCAGGGGACGGCTACACCTTC	CATTGAGDGYTF
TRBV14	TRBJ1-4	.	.	TGTGCCAGCAGCCAAGATCAGGGGCATAATGAAAAACTGTTTTTT	CASSQDQGHNEKLFF
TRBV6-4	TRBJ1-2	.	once	TGTGCCAGGGCCCCCCCCCACCAACTATGCTATGGCTACACCTTC	CARAPPHQLCYGYTF
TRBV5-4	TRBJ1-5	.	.	TGTGCCAGCAGCGTCGACAGCGATCAGCCCCAGCATTTT	CASSVDSDQPQHF
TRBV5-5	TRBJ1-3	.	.	TGTGCCAGCAGCTTGGTCCCAGGGTTCTCTGGAAACACCATATATTTT	CASSLVPGFSGNTIYF
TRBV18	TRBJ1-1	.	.	TGTGCCAGCTCACCACCGAGGGTGGGGAACACTGAAGCTTTCTTT	CASSPPRVGNTEAFF
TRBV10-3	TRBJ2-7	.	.	TGTGCCATCAGTGGTTTGGAGGAGCAGTACTTC	CAISGLEEQYF
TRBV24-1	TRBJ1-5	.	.	TGTGCCACCAGTCCTTTTTCCAAACAGGGTTGGTACAATCAGCCCCAGCATTTT	CATSPFSKQGWYNQPQHF
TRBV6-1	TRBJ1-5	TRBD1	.	TGTGCCAGCAGTGAAGAGAGATACAGGGGGAATCAGCCCCAGCATTTT	CASSEERYRGNQPQHF
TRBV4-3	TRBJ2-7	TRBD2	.	TGCGCCAGCAGCCAAGATCCCGGACTAGGCTACGAGCAGTACTTC	CASSQDPGLGYEQYF
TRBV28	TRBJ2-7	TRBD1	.	TGTGCCAGCAGTGGGACGACAGGGGACGAAACCTACGAGCAGTACTTC	CASSGTTGDETYEQYF
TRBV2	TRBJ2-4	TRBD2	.	TGTGCCAGCAGTGAAGGACTAGCGGGAGGCTCGCCTGTGACCAAAAACATTCAGTACTTC	CASSEGLAGGSPVTKNIQYF
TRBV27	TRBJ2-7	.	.	TGTGCCAGCAGTAAAAGCCCACTAATCTCCTACGAGCAGTACTTC	CASSKSPLISYEQYF
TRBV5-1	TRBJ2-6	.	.	TGCGCCAGCAGCTTAATCGGGTCCTCTGGGGCCAACGTCCTGACTTTC	CASSLIGSSGANVLTF
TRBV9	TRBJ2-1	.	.	TGTGCCAGCAGCGCAGAGGACGGATTAGGGAGCGATGAGCAGTTCTTC	CASSAEDGLGSDEQFF
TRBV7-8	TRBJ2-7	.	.	TGTGCCAGCAGCTTAGCAGGGAGTCAGTACGAGCAGTACTTC	CASSLAGSQYEQYF
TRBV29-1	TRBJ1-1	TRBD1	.	TGCAGCGTTGAGTGGGAGGACAGGTCCGAAGCTTTCTTT	CSVEWEDRSEAFF
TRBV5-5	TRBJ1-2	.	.	TGTGCCAGCAGCTTGAGCGGCACAACCTATGGCTACACCTTC	CASSLSGTTYGYTF
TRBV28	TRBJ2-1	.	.	TGTGCCAGCAGCGACGGCGGTGAGCAGTTCTTC	CASSDGGEQFF
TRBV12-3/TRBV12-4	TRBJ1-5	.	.	TGTGCCAGCAACTTTCAGGGAAGTCAGCCCCAGCATTTT	CASNFQGSQPQHF
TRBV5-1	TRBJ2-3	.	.	TGCGCCAGCAGCTTCTCGGGCACAGATACGCAGTATTTT	CASSFSGTDTQYF
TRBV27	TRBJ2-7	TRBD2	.	TGTGCCAGCAGCTACGACCCGGGGGGGACGGAGTCTACCTACGAGCAGTACTTC	CASSYDPGGTESTYEQYF
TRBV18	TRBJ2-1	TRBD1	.	TGTGCCAGCTCACCGGGGACAGGGGACAATGAGCAGTTCTTC	CASSPGTGDNEQFF
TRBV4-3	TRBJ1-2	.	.	TGCGCCAGCAGCCAAGTAGGCAGGGGCGGCTATGGCTACACCTTC	CASSQVGRGGYGYTF
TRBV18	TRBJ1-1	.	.	TGTGCCAGCTCACCATTCCAACAGGACGAAGCTTTCTTT	CASSPFQQDEAFF
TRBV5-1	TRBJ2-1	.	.	TGCGCCAGCAGCTTGGAGGCTAGTTCTTACAATGAGCAGTTCTTC	CASSLEASSYNEQFF
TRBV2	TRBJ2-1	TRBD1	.	TGTGCCAGCAGCTCACAGGGGTATAGCTCCTACAATGAGCAGTTCTTC	CASSSQGYSSYNEQFF
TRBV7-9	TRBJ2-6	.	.	TGTGCCAGCAGCCCAGAGGCGGCCTCTGGGGCCAACGTCCTGACTTTC	CASSPEAASGANVLTF
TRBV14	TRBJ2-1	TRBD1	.	TGTGCCAGCAGCCAAGTCGCGGGACAGGGGGACAATGAGCAGTTCTTC	CASSQVAGQGDNEQFF
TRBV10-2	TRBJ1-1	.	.	TGCGCCACCATCCTCGTGGAGGGTACGAAAGCTTTCTTT	CATILVEGTKAFF
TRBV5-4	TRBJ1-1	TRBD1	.	TGTGCCAGCAGCTTCACAGGGGGCTCCACTGAAGCTTTCTTT	CASSFTGGSTEAFF
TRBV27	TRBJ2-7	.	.	TGTGCCAGCAGTGACGACAGGTCCTACGAGCAGTACTTC	CASSDDRSYEQYF
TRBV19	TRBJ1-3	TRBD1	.	TGTGCCAGTAGTAAAAGGAGACAGGGGGACACCATATATTTT	CASSKRRQGDTIYF
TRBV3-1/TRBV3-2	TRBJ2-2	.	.	TGTGCCAGCAGCTATGTATCCGGGGAGCTGTTTTTT	CASSYVSGELFF
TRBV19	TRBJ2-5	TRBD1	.	TGTGCCAGTAGTACTTGGACAGGGGGAGGGGAGACCCAGTACTTC	CASSTWTGGGETQYF
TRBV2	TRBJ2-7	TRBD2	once	TGTGCCACCGGGACTAGGGTGTACGAGCAGTACTTC	CATGTRVYEQYF
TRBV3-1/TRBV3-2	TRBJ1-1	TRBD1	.	TGTGCCAGCAGCCAAGCCAACCCGGGACAGGGTACTGAAGCTTTCTTT	CASSQANPGQGTEAFF
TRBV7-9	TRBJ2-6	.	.	TGTGCCAGCAGCCCCGTGGGCACCTTCTCTGGGGCCAACGTCCTGACTTTC	CASSPVGTFSGANVLTF
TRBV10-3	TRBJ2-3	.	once	TGTGCCATCAGGTATTACGGGCGGGTTCCTGGGAAAGATACGCAGTATTTT	CAIRYYGRVPGKDTQYF
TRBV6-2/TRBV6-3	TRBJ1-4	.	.	TGTGCCAGCAGTCGTCAGGCTCTGGATGAAAAACTGTTTTTT	CASSRQALDEKLFF
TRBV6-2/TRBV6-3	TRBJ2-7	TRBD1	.	TGTGCCAGCAGTTTCGGGACAGGGCCCTACGAGCAGTACTTC	CASSFGTGPYEQYF
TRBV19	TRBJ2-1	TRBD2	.	TGTGCCAGTAGTATCTCATATAGGACTAGCGGCTACAATGAGCAGTTCTTC	CASSISYRTSGYNEQFF
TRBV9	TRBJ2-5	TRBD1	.	TGTGCCAGCAGCGGCGGGGGACAGGGGAAGGAGACCCAGTACTTC	CASSGGGQGKETQYF
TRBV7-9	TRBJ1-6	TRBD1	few	TGTGCCAGCAGCAGGGGACAGGGTGAATCACCCCTCCACTTT	CASSRGQGESPLHF
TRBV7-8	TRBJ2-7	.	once	TGTGCCAGCAGCCCACTTTCCTACGAGCAGTACTTC	CASSPLSYEQYF
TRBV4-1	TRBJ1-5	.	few	TGCGCCAGCAGCCAAGATTCAACAGGGCGAGCCCAGCCCCAGCATTTT	CASSQDSTGRAQPQHF